Shown below are 20 T cell receptor beta chains from a single sample sequenced in a study of shared clonotypes between healthy human individuals. Using immunoSEQ multiplex PCR, the repertoire was profiled, and TCRdb retains in-frame clones only, with some absent. Of around 340,000 clones listed, roughly 80% are singletons. The sequenced sample consisted of memory CD4+ T cells sorted from blood. The subset was: CD45RA-negative fraction. All receptors derive from a man younger than 40 in good health.

This clone was detected only a few times. V usage is TRBV5-1 and J usage is TRBJ2-3; D possibly corresponds to TRBD2 (5 bases). CDR1 and CDR2 from the germline V gene are SGHRS and YFSETQ. Trimming stripped 0 bases from V and 4 bases from J, with 12 bases between. The CDR3 is 15 residues long. The DNA for the CDR3 is TGCGCCAGCAGCTTGGCCCCCGGGATCTCAGATACGCAGTATTTT. Amino acid sequence: CASSLAPGISDTQYF.

A note on this clone: A much bigger clone sits one base away, suggesting this may be a read error. This chain connects TRBV11-3 to TRBJ2-2; D remains unclear. V was shortened by 4 bases and J by 2 bases, with 2 bases between the two germline ends. CDR1 SGHNT and CDR2 YENEEA come from the germline V gene. The CDR3 extends over 12 amino acids. The CDR3 DNA sequence: TGTGCCAGCAGCTATAACACCGGGGAGCTGTTTTTT. Its protein product is CASSYNTGELFF.

The rearrangement uses TRBV19 and TRBJ2-2; no firm D call. V lost 1 base, J lost 5 bases, and 14 bases lay in between. The CDR3 loop spans 16 amino acids. Per the germline V gene, CDR1 is LNHDA and CDR2 is SQIVND (reference sequence). Here the CDR3 DNA reads TGTGCCAGTAGTATAGTTGGCGGCTTTGGGACCGGGGAGCTGTTTTTT. As protein: CASSIVGGFGTGELFF.

The chain combines TRBV28 with TRBJ1-5; D gene uncertain. Germline V gene lookup returns CDR1 MDHEN and CDR2 SYDVKM. The length of the CDR3 is 12 residues. The V and J ends lost 8 bases and 10 bases respectively, with 15 bases between them. The CDR3 region is CASGVRFHPQHF. The CDR3, as DNA: TGTGCCAGCGGCGTTAGGTTCCATCCCCAGCATTTT.

The V and J genes are TRBV15 and TRBJ2-2; TRBD1 aligns across 10 bases. Losses at the gene ends were 5 bases for V and 4 bases for J; bases not matched to a gene: 16. CDR3 size: 19 residues. Germline values: CDR1 LNHNV, CDR2 YYDKDF (reference sequence). This CDR3 is CATSPRIQTGGGFTGELFF. The CDR3 DNA sequence: TGTGCCACCAGCCCTCGGATACAGACAGGGGGCGGATTCACCGGGGAGCTGTTTTTT.

This clone has just one count. The chain is built from TRBV5-1 and TRBJ1-1; D perhaps matches TRBD1 (5 bases). The V gene lost 4 bases and the J gene lost 4 bases, with 14 bases spanning the gap. This CDR3 has 14 residues. Germline CDR1 reads SGHRS; CDR2 reads YFSETQ. The CDR3 sequence: CASSPKGRLTEAFF. CDR3 DNA: TGCGCCAGCAGCCCCAAGGGACGGCTCACTGAAGCTTTCTTT.

The J gene is TRBJ2-2, the V gene TRBV28; D is unclear. The CDR3 is 10 amino acids. Germline V gene data show CDR1 as MDHEN and CDR2 as SYDVKM. Deletions cut 10 bases from V and 7 bases from J, with 7 bases between. The CDR3 DNA reads TGTGCCACAAAGGGCGGGGAGCTGTTTTTT. Amino acids: CATKGGELFF. The whole variable domain, filled in from reference TRBV28 and TRBJ2-2, reads DVKVTQSSRYLVKRTGEKVFLECVQDMDHENMFWYRQDPGLGLRLIYFSYDVKMKEKGDIPEGYSVSREKKERFSLILESASTNQTSMYLCATKGGELFFGEGSRLTVL.

In this sample, this clone turned up once. The V call is TRBV7-8, the J call TRBJ1-1; D not resolved. V was cut by 0 bases and J by 3 bases, with 5 bases left in between. The CDR3 is 13 amino acids. CDR1 and CDR2 (germline): SGHVS, FQNEAQ. This CDR3 reads CASSLAHDTEAFF. CDR3 in DNA: TGTGCCAGCAGCTTAGCGCACGACACTGAAGCTTTCTTT.

The genes are TRBV7-2 and TRBJ2-2; D unresolved. This CDR3 spans 13 amino acids. CDR1 and CDR2 (germline): SGHTA, FQGNSA. V lost 4 bases and J lost 1, with 4 bases in between. CDR3 DNA sequence: TGTGCCAGCAGCTACAAGAACACCGGGGAGCTGTTTTTT. Its protein is CASSYKNTGELFF. Full variable domain (rest looked up from reference TRBV7-2 and TRBJ2-2): GAGVSQSPSNKVTEKGKDVELRCDPISGHTALYWYRQSLGQGLEFLIYFQGNSAPDKSGLPSDRFSAERTGGSVSTLTIQRTQQEDSAVYLCASSYKNTGELFFGEGSRLTVL.

This chain links TRBV28 with TRBJ1-2; TRBD1 matches 9 bases. V was pared by 6 bases and J by 7 bases, with 3 bases of the junction left unmatched. This CDR3 has 12 residues. Looked up from germline, CDR1 is MDHEN and CDR2 is SYDVKM. CDR3 bases: TGTGCCAGCAGGGGGGACAGGGCTGGCTACACCTTC. Translating gives CASRGDRAGYTF.

The table lists this clone with a few counts. This chain uses TRBV27 with TRBJ1-2, with D maybe TRBD1 (6 bases). Trimming left V 4 bases short and J 4 bases short, with 10 bases between. Germline V lookup: CDR1 MNHEY, CDR2 SMNVEV (reference sequence). CDR3 length: 13 residues. Written as DNA, the CDR3 is TGTGCCAGCAGTTCCCGGACAGCCTATGGCTACACCTTC. Residues: CASSSRTAYGYTF.

The chain carries TRBV14 and TRBJ2-5; the D gene is possibly TRBD2 (5 bases). From germline, CDR1 is SGHDN and CDR2 FVKESK. This CDR3 is built from 14 residues. The ends were cut back, 1 base at V and 5 bases at J, with 11 bases in the middle. Here the CDR3 DNA reads TGTGCCAGCAGCCAAGGAGGGTCGGTTGAGACCCAGTACTTC. It is translated as CASSQGGSVETQYF.

Remarks on this clone: Sequence at one end of the junction differs from germline and may be a read error. The chain combines TRBV6-1 with TRBJ2-7; D is unresolved. This CDR3 has 11 residues. Germline V gene sequence: CDR1 MNHNS, CDR2 SASEGT. This CDR3 is CASSINTVLRF. The CDR3 coding sequence is TGTGCCAGCAGTATAAACACCGTTCTTCGCTTC.

This clone was counted between two and nine times. The V and J genes are TRBV6-1 and TRBJ2-1; TRBD1 agrees at 9 bases. The germline V gene encodes CDR1 MNHNS and CDR2 SASEGT. Trimming cost V 4 bases and J 10 bases; bases outside gene matches: 17. There are 17 residues in the CDR3. This chain's CDR3 is CASSGEARDRVRTEQFF. The CDR3 bases are TGTGCCAGCAGTGGGGAGGCACGGGACAGGGTGAGAACAGAGCAGTTCTTC.

As regards this clone: One end of the junction is discordant with germline, which a read error may explain. This rearrangement joins TRBV6-5 to TRBJ2-7; 7 nucleotides agree with TRBD1. Germline V lookup: CDR1 MNHEY, CDR2 SVGAGI. This CDR3 is built from 13 residues. CDR3 coding DNA: TGTGCCAGCAGGTACTACAGGGGCTACGAGCAGTACTTC. It encodes CASRYYRGYEQYF.

In the case of this clone: At one end, the junction sequence differs from germline, possibly due to a read error. The chain has TRBV7-9 and TRBJ2-5, with TRBD2 as a possible D gene (6 bases). In germline, CDR1 is SEHNR, CDR2 FQNEAQ (reference sequence). The CDR3 sequence is 13 residues long. The CDR3 loop is CASSHGSQGTQYF. In DNA form, the CDR3 reads TGTGCCAGCAGCCACGGGAGCCAAGGGACCCAGTACTTC.

CDR3 sequence: CASSLGTSAIDTQYF. The CDR3 nucleotides read TGCGCCAGCAGCTTGGGGACTAGCGCTATAGATACGCAGTATTTT. The rearrangement joins TRBV5-1 to TRBJ2-3; 9 bases are a match to TRBD2. V lost 0 bases, J lost 5 bases, and 4 bases stayed unmatched. Germline V lookup: CDR1 SGHRS, CDR2 YFSETQ. The CDR3 sequence is 15 residues long.

The chain is built from TRBV5-4 and TRBJ2-3; TRBD2 is a possible D gene (5 bases). Germline V gene lookup returns CDR1 SGHNT and CDR2 YYREEE (reference sequence). This CDR3 has 15 residues. Deletions cut 2 bases from V and 2 bases from J, with 12 bases between. The CDR3 loop is CASSLNNGNTDTQYF. DNA for the CDR3: TGTGCCAGCAGCTTAAATAACGGGAACACAGATACGCAGTATTTT.

J is TRBJ2-7 and V is TRBV5-1, with a weak D call TRBD2 (5 bases). Germline V gene data show CDR1 as SGHRS and CDR2 as YFSETQ. V was shortened by 0 bases and J by 5 bases, with 9 bases between the two germline ends. The CDR3 runs 13 residues. This CDR3 is CASSLGGDNEQYF. The CDR3 DNA follows: TGCGCCAGCAGCTTGGGGGGAGATAACGAGCAGTACTTC.

This clone was counted many times. At one of its ends the junction is not consistent with the germline gene, which may arise from a read error. V usage is TRBV4-1 and J usage is TRBJ2-7, with D possibly being TRBD1 (6 bases). In germline, CDR1 is MGHRA, CDR2 YSYEKL. The CDR3 is 11 residues long. The CDR3 loop is CASSKRTDPVF. Written as DNA, the CDR3 is TGCGCCAGCAGCAAAAGGACAGATCCTGTCTTC.